One TCR beta chain is described in this entry. This sample stems from a study of shared clonotypes between healthy human individuals. Study-wide context: Per donor, CD8 memory used one plate, CD8 naive used two, CD4 memory used three and CD4 naive used three.

The authors distributed each subset's genomic DNA evenly over several immunoSEQ plates. Repertoires were generated with immunoSEQ multiplex PCR, while TCRdb's copy carries only in-frame clones and drops some. Among roughly 1,100,000 clones listed, 75% were seen once. Germline CDR1 SGHTA, CDR2 FQGNSA. The V gene end was trimmed by 2 bases and the J gene end by 7 bases; junction bases not matched to a gene: 17. This CDR3 spans 19 amino acids. The TCR originated in a man aged 18 to 29 in good health. The rearrangement links TRBV7-2 to TRBJ2-1, with TRBD1 matching 10 bases. Sequencing was done on a sample of memory CD4+ T cells sorted from blood. Subset defined: CD45RA-negative fraction. The CDR3 here is CASSLRASSGTGVRNEQFF. Here the CDR3 DNA reads TGTGCCAGCAGCTTAAGGGCCTCCTCCGGGACAGGGGTAAGGAATGAGCAGTTCTTC. Complete variable domain (other parts from reference TRBV7-2 and TRBJ2-1): GAGVSQSPSNKVTEKGKDVELRCDPISGHTALYWYRQSLGQGLEFLIYFQGNSAPDKSGLPSDRFSAERTGGSVSTLTIQRTQQEDSAVYLCASSLRASSGTGVRNEQFFGPGTRLTVL.